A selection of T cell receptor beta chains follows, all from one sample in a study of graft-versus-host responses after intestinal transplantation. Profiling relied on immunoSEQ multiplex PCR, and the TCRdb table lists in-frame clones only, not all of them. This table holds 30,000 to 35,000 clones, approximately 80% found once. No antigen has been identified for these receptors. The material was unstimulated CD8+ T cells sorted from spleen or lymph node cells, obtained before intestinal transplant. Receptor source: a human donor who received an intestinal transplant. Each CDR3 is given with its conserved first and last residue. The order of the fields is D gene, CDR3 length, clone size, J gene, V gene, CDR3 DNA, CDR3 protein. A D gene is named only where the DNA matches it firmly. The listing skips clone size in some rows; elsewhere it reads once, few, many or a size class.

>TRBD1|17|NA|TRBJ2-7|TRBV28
TGTGCCAGCAGTTTATCCCTTTCGGACAGGGGTTCCTACGAGCAGTACTTC
CASSLSLSDRGSYEQYF
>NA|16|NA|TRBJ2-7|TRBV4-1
TGCGCCAGCAGCCAAGAAGGTGCGGGGAACTCCTACGAGCAGTACTTC
CASSQEGAGNSYEQYF
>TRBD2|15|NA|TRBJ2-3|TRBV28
TGTGCCAGCAGTTTAAGGCTAGCGGACACAGATACGCAGTATTTT
CASSLRLADTDTQYF
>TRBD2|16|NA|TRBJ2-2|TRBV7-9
TGTGCCAGCAGCCCCGCTCCGGGACTAGCGGGCGGGGAGCTGTTTTTT
CASSPAPGLAGGELFF
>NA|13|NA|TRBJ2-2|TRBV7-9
TGTGCCAGCAGCTTAGGGACATTCGGGGAGCTGTTTTTT
CASSLGTFGELFF
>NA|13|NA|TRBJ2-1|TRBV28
TGTGCCAGCAGTCCGAGGCCCTACAATGAGCAGTTCTTC
CASSPRPYNEQFF
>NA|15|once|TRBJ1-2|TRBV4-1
TGCGCCAGCAGCCAAGAACCGGGGATTCCCTATGGCTACACCTTC
CASSQEPGIPYGYTF
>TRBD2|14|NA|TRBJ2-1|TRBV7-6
TGTGCCAGCAGCTTAGGGGCGGGTAGCGGGGAGCAGTTCTTC
CASSLGAGSGEQFF
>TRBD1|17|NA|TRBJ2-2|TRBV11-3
TGTGCCAGCAGCTTTAACCGGGACAGGGCTCTAACCGGGGAGCTGTTTTTT
CASSFNRDRALTGELFF
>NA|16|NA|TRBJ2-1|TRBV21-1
TGTGCCAGCAGGCCCCTGGGACAGGGGTTCTACAATGAGCAGTTCTTC
CASRPLGQGFYNEQFF
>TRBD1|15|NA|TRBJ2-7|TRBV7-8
TGTGCCAGCAGCTTAGGGGGGACAGGGACTTCCGAGCAGTACTTC
CASSLGGTGTSEQYF
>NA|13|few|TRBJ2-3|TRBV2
TGTGCCAGCAGTGTACTAGCAACAGATACGCAGTATTTT
CASSVLATDTQYF
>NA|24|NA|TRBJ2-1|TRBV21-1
TGTGCCAGCAGCAGAGAGGGACAGACCTCCGGGACTAGCGGGGCACCCCGCTCCTACAATGAGCAGTTCTTC
CASSREGQTSGTSGAPRSYNEQFF
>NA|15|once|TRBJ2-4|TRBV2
TGTGCCAGCAGTGAAGGGGCCGCCCCCAAAAACATTCAGTACTTC
CASSEGAAPKNIQYF
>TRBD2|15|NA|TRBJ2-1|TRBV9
TGTGCCAGCAGCCTAAGCGGGAGGGCTAGCAATGAGCAGTTCTTC
CASSLSGRASNEQFF
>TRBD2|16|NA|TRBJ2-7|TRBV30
TGTGCCTGGGGGGGACTAGCGGGAGGGCCGGGGTACGAGCAGTACTTC
CAWGGLAGGPGYEQYF
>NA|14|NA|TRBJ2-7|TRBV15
TGTGCCACCAGCAGAGTCGCTAGCGACTACGAGCAGTACTTC
CATSRVASDYEQYF
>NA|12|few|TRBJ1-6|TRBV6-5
TGTGCCAGCAGTGCAAGTCTAGACTCCCTCCACTTT
CASSASLDSLHF
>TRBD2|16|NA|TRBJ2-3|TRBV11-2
TGTGCCAGCAGCTATTTAGCGGGAGGCCCCACAGATACGCAGTATTTT
CASSYLAGGPTDTQYF
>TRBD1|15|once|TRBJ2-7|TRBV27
TGTGCCAGCAGTCAGAAGGGACAGCACTCCTACGAGCAGTACTTC
CASSQKGQHSYEQYF
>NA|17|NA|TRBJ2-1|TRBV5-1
TGCGCCAGCAGCTTGGCTCCAATAGCGGACCTTTACAATGAGCAGTTCTTC
CASSLAPIADLYNEQFF
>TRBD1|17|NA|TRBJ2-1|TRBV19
TGTGCCAGTAGTATAGAACCGGGACAGGGATACTACAATGAGCAGTTCTTC
CASSIEPGQGYYNEQFF
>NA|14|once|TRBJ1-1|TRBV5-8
TGTGCCAGCAGCTTAGAGGGAGGGGTCACTGAAGCTTTCTTT
CASSLEGGVTEAFF
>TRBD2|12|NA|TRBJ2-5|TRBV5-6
TGTGCCAGCAGCTTGGGGGGGGGAGCCCAGTACTTC
CASSLGGGAQYF
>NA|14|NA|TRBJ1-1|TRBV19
TGTGCCAGTATATCAAAGGACAGAGTTTTGGAAGCTTTCTTT
CASISKDRVLEAFF
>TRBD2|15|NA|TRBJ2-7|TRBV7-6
TGTGCCAGCAGCTTAGCGGGCGGGAGGTCTAGCGAGCAGTACTTC
CASSLAGGRSSEQYF
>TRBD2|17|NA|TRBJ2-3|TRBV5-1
TGCGCCAGCAGCTTGGGCCTACTAGCGGGAGTCAGGGGTACGCAGTATTTT
CASSLGLLAGVRGTQYF
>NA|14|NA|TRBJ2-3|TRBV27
TGTGCCAGCAGTTTGGGAGTATACACAGATACGCAGTATTTT
CASSLGVYTDTQYF
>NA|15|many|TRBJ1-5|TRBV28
TGTGCCAGCAGTTTCAATGTCGACGGGTATCAGCCCCAGCATTTT
CASSFNVDGYQPQHF
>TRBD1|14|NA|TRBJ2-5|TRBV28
TGTGCCAGCAGTGACAGGGCGGGTCAAGAGACCCAGTACTTC
CASSDRAGQETQYF
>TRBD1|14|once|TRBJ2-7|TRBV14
TGTGCCAGCAGCCAAGGGACAGGGCCCTACGAGCAGTACTTC
CASSQGTGPYEQYF
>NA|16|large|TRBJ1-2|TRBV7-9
TGTGCCAGCAGCAACGATTGGGGGAGGGGAGGCTATGGCTACACCTTC
CASSNDWGRGGYGYTF
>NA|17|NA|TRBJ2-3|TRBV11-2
TGTGCCAGCAGCTCCCCCGCCGGCGTCCTCGGGACAGATACGCAGTATTTT
CASSSPAGVLGTDTQYF
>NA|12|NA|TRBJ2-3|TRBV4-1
TGCGCCAGCGGGCAGAGCACAGATACGCAGTATTTT
CASGQSTDTQYF
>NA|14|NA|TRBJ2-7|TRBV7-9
TGTGCCAGCAGCTTAGGGGGGGTCGGCTACGAGCAGTACTTC
CASSLGGVGYEQYF
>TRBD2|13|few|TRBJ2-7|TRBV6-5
TGTGCCAGCACCTGGACTAGCGGTTACGAGCAGTACTTC
CASTWTSGYEQYF
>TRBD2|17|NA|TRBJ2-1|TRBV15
TGTGCCACCAGCACACGACTAGCCAGCAGCTCCTACAATGAGCAGTTCTTC
CATSTRLASSSYNEQFF
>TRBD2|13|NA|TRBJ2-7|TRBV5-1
TGCGCCAGCAGCTTTAGCGGGAGTTACGAGCAGTACTTC
CASSFSGSYEQYF
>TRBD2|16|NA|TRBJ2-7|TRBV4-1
TGCGCCAGCAGCCACCCTCCGGGCGGGGGGTCCTACGAGCAGTACTTC
CASSHPPGGGSYEQYF
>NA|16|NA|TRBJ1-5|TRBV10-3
TGTGCCATCGCGGGAGGTGTGGGGGGCCGCAATCAGCCCCAGCATTTT
CAIAGGVGGRNQPQHF